The entry below gives a single TCR beta chain sequence along with its context. Its antigen is not known. Sequenced by immunoSEQ multiplex PCR; TCRdb stores in-frame clones only, minus some. This table has about 92,000 clones, nearly 85% appearing once. As for time point: cycle 4 day 1 (C4D1), after less than 7 weeks of nivolumab. Relapses following autologous stem cell transplantation were seen in all patients, with brentuximab vedotin exposure varying. This specimen comes from a study of PD-1 blockade in classical Hodgkin lymphoma. Points from the study as a whole: At baseline, newly diagnosed patients reportedly showed less TCR diversity than healthy donors. Patients who began taking nivolumab under 1 year after ASCT were left out.

V shed 5 bases and J 4 bases; nucleotides not matched to a gene: 10. The CDR3 spans 15 residues. Germline CDR1 and CDR2: SEHNR and FQNEAQ (reference sequence). The source is a human donor with classical Hodgkin lymphoma. The sample in question was peripheral blood mononuclear cells (PBMCs), obtained before the fourth cycle of nivolumab. The chain uses TRBV7-9 and TRBJ2-5; 7 bases map to TRBD2. In nucleotides, the CDR3 is TGTGCCAGCAGCCCCCCCTTGGGGGGGGGAGAGACCCAGTACTTC. Protein sequence: CASSPPLGGGETQYF.